Listed below are T cell receptor beta chains from one sample, sequenced in a study of control samples from healthy donors and cancer patients. Measured with immunoSEQ multiplex PCR; TCRdb has only the in-frame clones, and not every one. The table shows about 130,000 clones, with approximately 91% occurring only once. Sequencing was performed on blood. All receptors derive from a middle-aged man in good health. Both conserved end residues are part of each CDR3. Each record gives: D gene, V gene, clone size, J gene, CDR3 protein, CDR3 DNA. A D gene is named only where the DNA matches it firmly. The size entry is marked missing in some rows and otherwise reads once, few, many or a size class.

NA	TRBV7-9	NA	TRBJ1-2	CASSLVVRRGHGYTF	TGTGCCAGCAGCTTAGTGGTCCGCAGGGGTCATGGCTACACCTTC
NA	TRBV5-1	NA	TRBJ2-4	CASSLKTTAKNIQYF	TGCGCCAGCAGCTTGAAAACAACAGCCAAAAACATTCAGTACTTC
TRBD1	TRBV5-4	NA	TRBJ1-1	CASGMTGINTEAFF	TGTGCCAGCGGAATGACAGGGATAAACACTGAAGCTTTCTTT
NA	TRBV2	NA	TRBJ1-2	CASSGQGYYGYTF	TGTGCCAGCAGTGGTCAGGGATACTATGGCTACACCTTC
NA	TRBV5-1	NA	TRBJ2-7	CASTSPDVSYEQYF	TGCGCCAGCACCTCGCCCGACGTTAGCTACGAGCAGTACTTC
NA	TRBV7-2	NA	TRBJ1-2	CASSLEGRASYGYTF	TGTGCCAGCAGCTTAGAGGGCAGGGCGAGCTATGGCTACACCTTC
TRBD1	TRBV12-3/TRBV12-4	NA	TRBJ2-2	CASRWTGTGELFF	TGTGCCAGCAGGTGGACAGGGACCGGGGAGCTGTTTTTT
NA	TRBV3-1/TRBV3-2	NA	TRBJ1-2	CASSQVGVGYTF	TGTGCCAGCAGCCAAGTTGGGGTAGGCTACACCTTC
TRBD2	TRBV7-6	NA	TRBJ2-7	CASSRSTSGGSLEQYF	TGTGCCAGCAGCCGCAGTACTAGCGGGGGAAGTCTCGAGCAGTACTTC
TRBD1	TRBV24-1	once	TRBJ2-2	CATSDSADRGITGELFF	TGTGCCACCAGTGATTCGGCGGACAGGGGGATCACCGGGGAGCTGTTTTTT
TRBD1	TRBV5-1	NA	TRBJ1-6	CASSLGTGDSPLHF	TGCGCCAGCAGCTTAGGGACAGGGGATTCACCCCTCCACTTT
TRBD1	TRBV3-1/TRBV3-2	NA	TRBJ1-2	CASSQVATGQGIYGYTF	TGTGCCAGCAGCCAAGTGGCTACGGGACAGGGGATCTATGGCTACACCTTC
TRBD2	TRBV5-1	NA	TRBJ2-3	CASSPRKAGGSTDTQYF	TGCGCCAGCAGCCCCCGAAAAGCGGGGGGTTCCACAGATACGCAGTATTTT
TRBD1	TRBV7-9	NA	TRBJ1-2	CASRPPTGGYGYTF	TGTGCCAGCAGACCACCCACAGGGGGCTATGGCTACACCTTC
NA	TRBV5-1	NA	TRBJ1-1	CASSLGGNNEAFF	TGCGCCAGCAGCTTGGGGGGAAATAATGAAGCTTTCTTT
NA	TRBV2	NA	TRBJ1-1	CASRRSGTPKGFEAFF	TGTGCCAGCAGGCGCTCCGGGACTCCAAAAGGCTTTGAAGCTTTCTTT
NA	TRBV6-1	NA	TRBJ2-7	CASSEYQGVNYEQYF	TGTGCCAGCAGTGAATACCAGGGAGTTAACTACGAGCAGTACTTC
TRBD1	TRBV5-1	NA	TRBJ2-1	CASSSAGTGNYNEQFF	TGCGCCAGCAGCTCAGCCGGGACAGGGAATTACAATGAGCAGTTCTTC
NA	TRBV6-5	NA	TRBJ1-2	CASSRLGEGGYTF	TGTGCCAGCAGCCGCCTCGGGGAGGGGGGCTACACCTTC
TRBD2	TRBV4-1	NA	TRBJ2-1	CASSQEGLAGYNEQFF	TGCGCCAGCAGCCAAGAGGGACTAGCGGGCTACAATGAGCAGTTCTTC
NA	TRBV24-1	NA	TRBJ2-3	CATSDPATTDTQYF	TGTGCCACCAGTGACCCGGCCACCACAGATACGCAGTATTTT
TRBD1	TRBV7-8	NA	TRBJ2-7	CASSNRRTGPDEQYF	TGTGCCAGCAGCAATCGTCGGACAGGGCCGGACGAGCAGTACTTC
NA	TRBV2	once	TRBJ1-5	CASATSASSNQPQHF	TGTGCCAGCGCGACCTCGGCCTCTAGCAATCAGCCCCAGCATTTT
NA	TRBV28	NA	TRBJ1-1	CASSFMGEVWTEAFF	TGTGCCAGCAGTTTCATGGGGGAGGTGTGGACTGAAGCTTTCTTT
NA	TRBV19	NA	TRBJ1-2	CASSPSALGSSRTYGYTF	TGTGCCAGTAGTCCTAGTGCCCTGGGATCATCTCGTACGTATGGCTACACCTTC
NA	TRBV3-1/TRBV3-2	NA	TRBJ2-1	CASSSSFDNEQFF	TGTGCCAGCAGCTCCAGCTTTGACAATGAGCAGTTCTTC
TRBD1	TRBV27	NA	TRBJ2-1	CASSLGTGVYNEQFF	TGTGCCAGCAGCTTAGGGACAGGCGTTTACAATGAGCAGTTCTTC
NA	TRBV7-2	NA	TRBJ1-5	CASTLRLGQPQHF	TGTGCCAGCACCCTTCGTCTGGGGCAGCCCCAGCATTTT
NA	TRBV19	NA	TRBJ1-2	CASRPLLGGYGYTF	TGTGCCAGTAGGCCCCTTTTGGGAGGTTACGGCTACACCTTC
NA	TRBV6-5	few	TRBJ1-2	CASSFTGTNYGYTF	TGTGCCAGCAGTTTCACAGGGACTAACTATGGCTACACCTTC
NA	TRBV6-1	NA	TRBJ1-2	CASSDLQGGGDGYTF	TGTGCCAGCAGTGACCTACAGGGTGGCGGGGATGGCTACACCTTC
TRBD2	TRBV7-2	NA	TRBJ2-5	CASSKWASGGSGETQYF	TGTGCCAGCAGCAAGTGGGCTAGCGGGGGGTCGGGGGAGACCCAGTACTTC
NA	TRBV19	NA	TRBJ2-7	CASSPLGTGGSSYEQYF	TGTGCCAGTAGCCCGCTTGGAACAGGCGGAAGCTCCTACGAGCAGTACTTC
NA	TRBV10-3	NA	TRBJ1-5	CAIRGDDQPQHF	TGTGCCATCAGGGGGGATGATCAGCCCCAGCATTTT
NA	TRBV10-2	NA	TRBJ1-1	CASSESIRGTEAFF	TGCGCCAGCAGTGAGTCAATCAGGGGCACTGAAGCTTTCTTT
NA	TRBV9	NA	TRBJ2-2	CASSTTRLVGELFF	TGTGCCAGCAGCACAACTAGGTTGGTCGGGGAGCTGTTTTTT
NA	TRBV10-3	NA	TRBJ2-7	CAISESRAGGALLYEQYF	TGTGCCATCAGTGAGTCCCGAGCTGGGGGGGCCCTATTGTACGAGCAGTACTTC
NA	TRBV21-1	NA	TRBJ2-3	CASSKATGTSTDTQYF	TGTGCCAGCAGCAAAGCGACAGGGACTAGCACAGATACGCAGTATTTT
NA	TRBV11-3	NA	TRBJ1-1	CASSLGMTTEAFF	TGTGCCAGCAGCTTAGGTATGACCACTGAAGCTTTCTTT
NA	TRBV19	few	TRBJ1-6	CASGQETYNSPLHF	TGTGCCAGTGGGCAGGAGACATATAATTCACCCCTCCACTTT
NA	TRBV5-1	NA	TRBJ2-7	CASSLVQGSSYEQYF	TGCGCCAGCAGCCTGGTACAGGGAAGCTCCTACGAGCAGTACTTC
NA	TRBV6-1	NA	TRBJ1-3	CASSDRVKGNTIYF	TGTGCCAGCAGTGATCGTGTTAAAGGAAACACCATATATTTT
NA	TRBV6-5	NA	TRBJ1-2	CASSPRGYYGYTF	TGTGCCAGCAGCCCCAGGGGTTATTATGGCTACACCTTC
NA	TRBV7-8	few	TRBJ1-1	CASSRLPTYHEAFF	TGTGCCAGCAGCCGACTCCCCACGTATCATGAAGCTTTCTTT
NA	TRBV3-1/TRBV3-2	NA	TRBJ2-7	CASSQSSYEQYF	TGTGCCAGCAGCCAGAGCTCCTACGAGCAGTACTTC
NA	TRBV21-1	NA	TRBJ2-5	CASSNGLAGGKDETQYF	TGTGCCAGCAGCAACGGACTAGCGGGGGGGAAGGATGAGACCCAGTACTTC
NA	TRBV7-3	NA	TRBJ2-7	CASSFTAEGEQYF	TGTGCCAGCAGCTTCACGGCGGAGGGCGAGCAGTACTTC
NA	TRBV5-5	NA	TRBJ2-1	CASSLVVVEQFF	TGTGCCAGCAGCTTGGTTGTAGTCGAGCAGTTCTTC
NA	TRBV28	once	TRBJ1-2	CARWGGCGYTF	TGTGCCAGGTGGGGGGGCTGTGGCTACACCTTC
NA	TRBV24-1	once	TRBJ1-5	CATSGGRDGQPQHF	TGTGCCACCAGTGGCGGACGGGATGGCCAGCCCCAGCATTTT
NA	TRBV5-4	NA	TRBJ2-1	CASSPRGPDSNEQFF	TGTGCCAGCAGCCCCAGGGGTCCCGACAGCAATGAGCAGTTCTTC
NA	TRBV2	NA	TRBJ1-5	CASSEAVAENQPQHF	TGTGCCAGCAGTGAAGCGGTCGCAGAGAATCAGCCCCAGCATTTT